A single sample is the source of the 19 T cell receptor beta chains below, sequenced in a study of cytomegalovirus exposure and HLA in healthy donors. The primer mix had 60 Vbeta and 13 Jbeta primers. Only in-frame clones appear in the TCRdb table, and some are missing; sequencing was by immunoSEQ multiplex PCR. The repertoire consists of about 170,000 clones, with around three quarters occurring once and the leading ten covering around 6.8%. Source material: PBMCs. The receptors were gathered from a man aged 35-49 years in good health and CMV-seropositive.

This chain connects TRBV19 to TRBJ1-6; D remains unclear. The CDR3 loop spans 13 amino acids. Trimming pared 5 bases from V and 10 bases from J, leaving 12 bases between. Per germline, CDR1 LNHDA and CDR2 SQIVND (reference sequence). CDR3 protein: CASSSTLRSPLHF. Here the CDR3 DNA reads TGTGCCAGTAGTTCCACCCTGAGGTCACCCCTCCACTTT.

This clone was counted a few times. The rearrangement joins TRBV29-1 to TRBJ1-3; D is unclear. This CDR3 is 13 amino acids long. The ends were cut back, 6 bases at V and 0 bases at J, with 9 bases in the middle. Germline V CDR1 and CDR2: SQVTM, ANQGSEA. The CDR3 is CSVLRGSGNTIYF. As DNA, the CDR3 is TGCAGCGTCCTCCGGGGCTCTGGAAACACCATATATTTT.

The chain has TRBV21-1 and TRBJ2-1; the table names TRBD2, a call not compared with the DNA. TRBV21-1 is flagged as a pseudogene. The CDR3 is made up of 11 amino acids. The CDR3, as DNA: TGTGCCAGCAGCTGCCGGGGGTGTCCGTTCTTC. It yields the protein CASSCRGCPFF.

The V call is TRBV6-5, the J call TRBJ2-1; D is uncertain. V was clipped by 6 bases and J by 9 bases, with 12 bases between them. In germline, CDR1 is MNHEY, CDR2 SVGAGI. The CDR3 is made up of 12 amino acids. The CDR3 is CASRGSSREQFF. The CDR3 DNA follows: TGTGCCAGCAGGGGCTCTTCGCGTGAGCAGTTCTTC.

The V and J genes are TRBV7-9 and TRBJ2-2; D may be TRBD2 (5 bases). The V end lost 11 bases, the J end lost 0 bases, and 10 bases lay between the germline ends. The germline V gene encodes CDR1 SEHNR and CDR2 FQNEAQ (reference sequence). This CDR3 has 13 amino acids. The CDR3 DNA reads TGTGCCGAGGAGGCGGCGAACACCGGGGAGCTGTTTTTT. It yields the protein CAEEAANTGELFF.

The genes are TRBV14 and TRBJ1-2, with 7 nucleotides matching TRBD1. Germline assignment: CDR1 SGHDN and CDR2 FVKESK. The J segment lost 5 bases and the V segment lost 6 bases, leaving 6 bases of the junction unmatched. The CDR3 covers 13 residues. Here the CDR3 reads CASRPAGGYGYTF. The CDR3 DNA reads as TGTGCCAGCAGACCGGCAGGGGGGTATGGCTACACCTTC.

CDR3 nucleotide sequence: TGCGCCAGCAGCCAACCTATGCGGTATGAGACCCAGTACTTC. The encoded protein is CASSQPMRYETQYF. The chain recombines TRBV4-1 with TRBJ2-5; D is uncertain. CDR1 is MGHRA, CDR2 YSYEKL, per germline. The CDR3 sequence is 14 residues long. The V gene lost 2 bases and the J gene lost 5 bases, with 12 bases spanning the gap.

The rearrangement links TRBV12-5 to TRBJ2-3; the D is unclear. V was shortened by 1 base and J by 6 bases, with 5 bases between the two germline ends. The CDR3 is made up of 12 amino acids. Per germline, CDR1 LGHNT and CDR2 FRNRAP. CDR3 loop: CASGLAMDTQYF. DNA of the CDR3: TGTGCTAGTGGTTTGGCCATGGATACGCAGTATTTT.

The V and J genes are TRBV15 and TRBJ1-4; D call uncertain. From germline, CDR1 is LNHNV and CDR2 YYDKDF (reference sequence). The CDR3 has 14 amino acids. The germline V and J ends were trimmed by 0 bases and 8 bases, with 10 bases remaining between them. CDR3 DNA sequence: TGTGCCACCAGCAGAGACTCCGGCAGGGAAAAACTGTTTTTT. It is translated as CATSRDSGREKLFF.

The rearrangement links TRBV7-9 to TRBJ2-3; a weak D match, TRBD2 (5 bases). The germline V gene encodes CDR1 SEHNR and CDR2 FQNEAQ (reference sequence). The V end was cut by 7 bases, the J end by 5 bases, with 16 bases between. The CDR3 contains 14 residues. Here the CDR3 reads CASTPPDGVDTQYF. The CDR3 region has the DNA TGTGCCAGCACCCCCCCCGACGGGGTAGATACGCAGTATTTT. The variable domain in full, completed from reference TRBV7-9 and TRBJ2-3, reads DTGVSQNPRHKITKRGQNVTFRCDPISEHNRLYWYRQTLGQGPEFLTYFQNEAQLEKSRLLSDRFSAERPKGSFSTLEIQRTEQGDSAMYLCASTPPDGVDTQYFGPGTRLTVL.

The chain links TRBV7-9 to TRBJ2-2, with 11 bases identical to TRBD2. The germline V gene encodes CDR1 SEHNR and CDR2 FQNEAQ (reference sequence). This CDR3 region has 15 residues. J lost 6 bases, V lost 4 bases, and 4 bases had no gene match. The CDR3 spells CASSSLAGGPGELFF. CDR3 nucleotides: TGTGCCAGCAGCTCCTTAGCGGGGGGGCCCGGGGAGCTGTTTTTT.

This clone has only a few counts. The V and J genes are TRBV27 and TRBJ1-2, with no clear D. The germline gives CDR1 MNHEY, CDR2 SMNVEV (reference sequence). Trimming cost V 5 bases and J 0 bases, with 7 bases left between them. The CDR3 runs to 13 residues. The CDR3 coding sequence is TGTGCCAGCAGTGATAGCCCTAACTATGGCTACACCTTC. Amino acids: CASSDSPNYGYTF.

V is TRBV6-1 and J is TRBJ1-2, with 7 bases aligning to TRBD1. The CDR3 length is 16 residues. CDR1 is MNHNS, CDR2 SASEGT, per germline. The V segment lost 0 bases and the J segment 5 bases; nucleotides outside the gene matches: 9. The CDR3 sequence is CASSEAGGQGGYGYTF. The DNA of the CDR3 is TGTGCCAGCAGTGAAGCTGGGGGGCAGGGGGGATATGGCTACACCTTC.

The genes are TRBV14 and TRBJ2-2, with D tentatively TRBD2 (5 bases). Between the trimmed V and J ends, which lost 0 bases and 5 bases, there was a span of 13 bases. The CDR3 totals 16 residues. From germline, CDR1 is SGHDN and CDR2 FVKESK. CDR3: CASSQDLPGSTGELFF. The DNA of the CDR3 is TGTGCCAGCAGCCAAGATCTCCCGGGGAGTACCGGGGAGCTGTTTTTT.

CDR3 DNA sequence: TGTGCCAGCAGTCGGGAGGCAGCTGGAAACACCATATATTTT. The encoded protein is CASSREAAGNTIYF. V gene TRBV7-2 combines with J gene TRBJ1-3; unclear D gene. Trimming pared 6 bases from V and 2 bases from J, leaving 11 bases between. This CDR3 comprises 14 residues. In germline, CDR1 is SGHTA, CDR2 FQGNSA.

This clone was seen a handful of times. This chain joins TRBV5-1 and TRBJ1-2; 7 bases fit TRBD1. Germline loops: CDR1 SGHRS, CDR2 YFSETQ. This CDR3 comprises 15 residues. V shed 4 bases and J 7 bases; nucleotides not matched to a gene: 13. CDR3 sequence: CASSDTEGGKGGYTF. In DNA form, the CDR3 reads TGCGCCAGCAGCGACACGGAAGGGGGCAAGGGTGGCTACACCTTC. Variable domain in full (rest from reference TRBV5-1 and TRBJ1-2): KAGVTQTPRYLIKTRGQQVTLSCSPISGHRSVSWYQQTPGQGLQFLFEYFSETQRNKGNFPGRFSGRQFSNSRSEMNVSTLELGDSALYLCASSDTEGGKGGYTFGSGTRLTVV.

The genes are TRBV7-9 and TRBJ1-1; 7 bases map to TRBD1. This CDR3 spans 15 amino acids. V gave up 1 base and J gave up 4 bases; unmatched junction bases: 6. Germline V gives CDR1 SEHNR, CDR2 FQNEAQ (reference sequence). CDR3 coding DNA: TGTGCCAGCAGCTTAGAGGAGGGGGCTGCCACTGAAGCTTTCTTT. It encodes CASSLEEGAATEAFF.

The J gene is TRBJ1-5, the V gene TRBV5-6; the D is unclear. This CDR3 spans 15 amino acids. Per germline, CDR1 SGHDT and CDR2 YYEEEE. V was cut by 0 bases and J by 2 bases, with 9 bases left in between. CDR3 DNA sequence: TGTGCCAGCAGCTTGGGCCTTTCGGGCAATCAGCCCCAGCATTTT. As protein: CASSLGLSGNQPQHF.

The chain combines TRBV5-6 with TRBJ1-2; no clear D gene. V lost 0 bases and J 6 bases, leaving 6 bases between the germline ends. The length of the CDR3 is 12 residues. Germline V gene data show CDR1 as SGHDT and CDR2 as YYEEEE. DNA for the CDR3: TGTGCCAGCAGCTTGGGAGGTGATGGCTACACCTTC. Translated, it gives CASSLGGDGYTF.